What follows are 19 T cell receptor beta chains derived from one specimen sequenced in a study of T cell clonality in common variable immunodeficiency (dated by TCRdb to between 2015 and 2016). Receptor amplification or capture employed the immunoSEQ multiplex PCR assay. TCRdb stores this immuneACCESS table with in-frame sequences only. Part of the clones is absent; in the studies checked, under half of the shortfall reflects unresolved V genes, and no reason is known for the rest. For this sample, some 38,000 clones appear and none is a singleton. 0.75% to 1% of the sample is held by the ten biggest clonotypes. Sample: peripheral blood mononuclear cells. These receptors were obtained from a person aged 18 to 70 in good health.

This clone was seen ten or more times. The CDR3 end is not reached by the read, which stops 3 residues before it; the germline J gene fills it in. The J gene is TRBJ1-6, the V gene TRBV7-9; no reliable D call. Germline CDR1 and CDR2: SEHNR and FQNEAQ (reference sequence). The germline V and J ends were trimmed by 3 bases and 7 bases, with 10 bases remaining between them. The length of the CDR3 is 14 residues. The DNA read from the CDR3 is TGTGCCAGCAGCTTTCAGGCGTGGAATTCACCC. It translates to CASSFQAWNSP. The entire CDR3 sequence reads CASSFQAWNSPLHF.

The sample holds many counts of this clone. The CDR3 end falls 3 residues outside the read, so it is completed with the germline J gene. This rearrangement joins TRBV2 to TRBJ1-1; tentatively, D is TRBD1 (5 bases). The CDR3 contains 14 residues. CDR1 and CDR2 from the germline V gene are SNHLY and FYNNEI. CDR3 DNA (partial): TGTGCCAGCAGTGATATTGTGTCCAGGGCGCAA. Residues: CASSDIVSRAQ. The CDR3 in full is CASSDIVSRAQAFF.

This clone was counted only a few times. Sequence at one end of the junction differs from germline and may be a read error. The read comes to an end 3 residues before the CDR3 does, leaving the germline J gene to fill in the end. This chain connects TRBV7-9 to TRBJ2-7, with TRBD1 identical over 8 bases. In germline, CDR1 is SEHNR, CDR2 FQNEAQ (reference sequence). The CDR3 covers 13 residues. This CDR3 is CSSNGQGAYEQYF. CDR3 DNA (partial): TGTTCCAGCAACGGGCAGGGGGCATACGAG.

This clone was seen many times. The sequence runs out 3 residues before the end of the CDR3; the remainder is reconstructed from the germline J gene. This chain connects TRBV2 to TRBJ2-3, with a possible D match to TRBD1 (6 bases). The CDR3 is 16 residues long. The germline V gene encodes CDR1 SNHLY and CDR2 FYNNEI. Trimming left V 4 bases short and J 5 bases short, with 19 bases between. CDR3 sequence: CASSAGQGGLGDTQYF. The sequenced CDR3 bases are TGTGCCAGCAGTGCGGGCCAAGGGGGTCTGGGAGATACG.

This clone was detected ten times or more. The sequence runs out 3 residues before the end of the CDR3; the remainder is reconstructed from the germline J gene. The rearrangement joins TRBV9 to TRBJ2-3; maybe TRBD2 (7 bases). CDR1 SGDLS and CDR2 YYNGEE come from the germline V gene. The length of the CDR3 is 16 residues. V was pared by 0 bases and J by 4 bases, with 15 bases between. CDR3 sequence reads: CASSVESRGLADTQYF. The part of the CDR3 DNA that was read is TGTGCCAGCAGCGTAGAGTCGCGGGGGCTCGCAGATACG.

This clone showed up many times. Sequencing ends 3 residues short of the CDR3 end; the germline J gene provides the rest. V gene TRBV4-1 combines with J gene TRBJ2-1; TRBD2 agrees at 12 bases. Germline-derived CDR1 and CDR2 are MGHRA and YSYEKL. The CDR3 contains 17 residues. V shed 1 base and J 7 bases; nucleotides not matched to a gene: 8. The CDR3 protein is CASSQGAGLAGSNEQFF. CDR3 bases read: TGCGCCAGCAGCCAAGGGGCGGGACTAGCGGGCTCGAATGAG.

In the case of this clone: The read ends 3 residues shy of where the CDR3 ends; the end is completed using the germline J gene. The chain joins TRBV6-2 or TRBV6-3 to TRBJ2-4, with TRBD1 matching 8 bases. This CDR3 region has 15 residues. The germline V gene has CDR1 MNHEY and CDR2 SVGEGT. The CDR3 bases that were read are TGTGCCAGCAGTTACACCTTCTTACAGGGGGAAGGT. Residues: CASSYTFLQGEG. The complete CDR3 protein is CASSYTFLQGEGQYF.

This clone was recorded at least ten times. The CDR3 goes on 3 residues after the read ends, and that part is filled in from the germline J gene. The chain carries TRBV7-3 and TRBJ2-5; D might be TRBD1 (5 bases). This CDR3 region has 15 residues. V was shortened by 1 base and J by 4 bases, with 13 bases between the two germline ends. The germline gives CDR1 SGHTA, CDR2 FQGTGA. CDR3 in amino acids: CASSLSGLRGETQYF. CDR3 bases read: TGTGCCAGCAGCTTAAGTGGGTTAAGGGGAGAGACC.

In its sample, this clone was seen many times. The CDR3 extends 3 residues past the end of the read, so its final part is completed from the germline J gene. The V call is TRBV29-1, the J call TRBJ2-1; TRBD2 matches 14 bases. CDR1 SQVTM and CDR2 ANQGSEA come from the germline V gene. After removal of 5 bases from V and 8 bases from J, the junction contained 11 bases not matched to a gene. The CDR3 runs 16 residues. The CDR3 DNA, read in part, is TGCAGCGTTCGATTTCGGACTAGCGGGAGGCTGGATGAG. As protein: CSVRFRTSGRLDE. The entire CDR3 protein reads CSVRFRTSGRLDEQFF.

This clone was counted ten times or more. CDR3 sequence: CASSFASDTQYF. CDR3 DNA (partial): TGTGCCAGCAGCTTTGCGTCAGATACG. V and J are TRBV5-6 and TRBJ2-3; D unresolved. The read comes to an end 3 residues before the CDR3 does, leaving the germline J gene to fill in the end. The V and J ends lost 2 bases and 4 bases respectively, with 5 bases between them. From germline, CDR1 is SGHDT and CDR2 YYEEEE. This CDR3 spans 12 amino acids.

This clone was seen repeatedly, ten times or more. Coverage ceases 3 residues before the CDR3 finishes, and the germline J gene fills in the end. The rearrangement joins TRBV19 to TRBJ2-7, with 10 bases identical to TRBD1. Germline V gene lookup returns CDR1 LNHDA and CDR2 SQIVND (reference sequence). The CDR3 extends over 15 amino acids. V dropped 6 bases and J dropped 4; count of bases not matched to a gene: 9. CDR3 bases read: TGTGCCAGTAGGGACCGGGACAGGGGATTTTACGAG. Translation gives CASRDRDRGFYE. The full CDR3 protein is CASRDRDRGFYEQYF.

This clone appeared many times. The CDR3 is cut off 3 residues early in the read; its end comes from the germline J gene. The chain carries TRBV7-6 and TRBJ2-3; 8 bases are shared with TRBD2. CDR1 SGHVS and CDR2 FNYEAQ come from the germline V gene. The CDR3 spans 17 residues. J gave up 0 bases and V 5 bases, and 10 bases lay outside the gene matches. The CDR3 sequence is CASSTPRGGTSTDTQYF. CDR3 DNA, as far as it was read: TGTGCCAGCAGCACACCCCGCGGGGGGACTAGCACAGATACG.

This clone was counted many times. The CDR3 goes on 3 residues after the read ends, and that part is filled in from the germline J gene. The rearrangement uses TRBV30 and TRBJ1-3; no clear D gene. V was clipped by 0 bases and J by 0 bases, with 3 bases between them. CDR3 length: 13 residues. The germline V gene encodes CDR1 GTSNPN and CDR2 SVGIG (reference sequence). CDR3 bases read: TGTGCCTGGAGTGTCAGCTCTGGAAACACC. This sequence encodes CAWSVSSGNT. In full, the CDR3 is CAWSVSSGNTIYF.

There are many counts of this clone. The CDR3 end falls 3 residues outside the read, so it is completed with the germline J gene. V gene TRBV7-2 combines with J gene TRBJ1-4; 9 nucleotides align to TRBD1. There are 15 residues in the CDR3. J gave up 7 bases and V 5 bases, and 8 bases lay outside the gene matches. In germline, CDR1 is SGHTA, CDR2 FQGNSA. The covered CDR3 bases are TGTGCCAGCAGCCCAACAGGGGGCAGTCGTGAAAAA. This encodes CASSPTGGSREK. From start to end, the CDR3 is CASSPTGGSREKLFF.

This clone has ten or more counts. The read falls 3 residues short of the CDR3 end, and the missing part is taken from the germline J gene. The chain links TRBV6-2 or TRBV6-3 to TRBJ1-1; 8 bases agree with TRBD1. The CDR3 length is 15 residues. The germline CDR1 and CDR2 sequences are MNHEY and SVGEGT. The ends lost 5 bases at V and 3 bases at J; junction bases unmatched: 8. The CDR3 bases that were read are TGTGCCAGCAGTATAGGGACAGGATTGTACACTGAA. Its translation is CASSIGTGLYTE. The entire CDR3 sequence reads CASSIGTGLYTEAFF.

This clone was detected many times. CDR3 loop: CASSVGSWGTGLSEQYF. The sequenced part of the CDR3 DNA is TGTGCCAGCAGCGTAGGATCGTGGGGGACAGGGCTGAGCGAG. The rearrangement links TRBV9 to TRBJ2-7; 9 nucleotides agree with TRBD1. The read is 3 residues too short to cover the CDR3 end, so that end is filled in from the germline J gene. Per germline, CDR1 SGDLS and CDR2 YYNGEE. This CDR3 has 17 residues. V gave up 0 bases and J gave up 6 bases; unmatched junction bases: 13.

This clone was recorded at least ten times. The read ends 3 residues early relative to the CDR3; the germline J gene fills the gap. This chain connects TRBV24-1 to TRBJ2-7; D is possibly TRBD1 (6 bases). The V gene's germline CDR1 is KGHDR and CDR2 SFDVKD. Trimming removed 0 bases from V and 2 bases from J, with 13 bases in between. This CDR3 is built from 16 residues. The DNA read from the CDR3 is TGTGCCACCAGTGATTTGTTTGCAGGGGCCGCCTACGAG. Its protein is CATSDLFAGAAYE. The entire CDR3 sequence reads CATSDLFAGAAYEQYF.

This clone is termed medium-sized. The CDR3 extends 3 residues past the end of the read, so its final part is completed from the germline J gene. The rearrangement joins TRBV7-3 to TRBJ2-6; 7 nucleotides agree with TRBD1. With 6 bases clipped from V and 2 bases from J, the junction kept 4 bases outside the gene matches. Per the germline V gene, CDR1 is SGHTA and CDR2 is FQGTGA. The CDR3 is 15 residues long. CDR3 region: CASSKQGTGANVLTF. The part of the CDR3 DNA that was read is TGTGCCAGCAGTAAACAGGGGACTGGGGCCAACGTC.

In its sample, this clone was seen many times. The CDR3 end is not reached by the read, which stops 3 residues before it; the germline J gene fills it in. J is TRBJ1-2 and V is TRBV4-2; 8 bases line up with TRBD1. The germline gives CDR1 LGHNA, CDR2 YNFKEQ. The CDR3 runs to 14 residues. The V gene end was trimmed by 4 bases and the J gene end by 1 base; junction bases not matched to a gene: 2. The covered CDR3 bases are TGTGCCAGCAGCCCAGGACAGGGTAACTATGGC. Encoded protein: CASSPGQGNYG. The whole CDR3 sequence is CASSPGQGNYGYTF.